This T cell receptor (beta chain) was captured in a study of identical twins. The CDR3 contains 15 residues. Germline CDR1 and CDR2: MNHEY and SMNVEV (reference sequence). V lost 10 bases, J lost 5 bases, and 23 bases lay in between. Carrying unique molecular identifiers, the cDNA also gained a universal primer site through template switching. TCRdb re-derived calls from the 5' RACE reads in MiXCR, one entry per CDR3 protein. The profile shows approximately 600,000 distinct CDR3 sequences, nearly 10% of them singletons. This sample was shared with a second study, whose subject was yellow fever vaccine responses in identical twins.

The origin of this receptor is a young woman in good health. V gene TRBV27 combines with J gene TRBJ1-2, with D unresolved. The sequencing sample was made of PBMCs. The CDR3 sequence is CATTSFRENNYGYTF. In nucleotides, the CDR3 is TGTGCCACCACATCCTTTAGGGAGAATAATTATGGCTACACCTTC.